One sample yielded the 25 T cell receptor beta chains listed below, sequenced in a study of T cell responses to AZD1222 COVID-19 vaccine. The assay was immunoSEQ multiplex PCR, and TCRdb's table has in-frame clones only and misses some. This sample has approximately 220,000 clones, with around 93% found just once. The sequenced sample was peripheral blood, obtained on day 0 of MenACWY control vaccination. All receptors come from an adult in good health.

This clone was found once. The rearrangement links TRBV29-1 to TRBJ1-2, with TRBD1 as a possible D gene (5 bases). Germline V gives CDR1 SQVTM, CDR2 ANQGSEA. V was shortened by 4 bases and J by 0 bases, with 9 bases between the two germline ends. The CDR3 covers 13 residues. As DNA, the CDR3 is TGCAGCGTTGTGATAGGGGCTAACTATGGCTACACCTTC. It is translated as CSVVIGANYGYTF.

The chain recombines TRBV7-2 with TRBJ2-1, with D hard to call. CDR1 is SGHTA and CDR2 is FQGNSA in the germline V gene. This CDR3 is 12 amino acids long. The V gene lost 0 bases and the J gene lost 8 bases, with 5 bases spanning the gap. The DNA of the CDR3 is TGTGCCAGCAGCTTAGCGCTCTATGAGCAGTTCTTC. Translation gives CASSLALYEQFF. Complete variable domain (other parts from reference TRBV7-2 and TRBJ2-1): GAGVSQSPSNKVTEKGKDVELRCDPISGHTALYWYRQSLGQGLEFLIYFQGNSAPDKSGLPSDRFSAERTGGSVSTLTIQRTQQEDSAVYLCASSLALYEQFFGPGTRLTVL.

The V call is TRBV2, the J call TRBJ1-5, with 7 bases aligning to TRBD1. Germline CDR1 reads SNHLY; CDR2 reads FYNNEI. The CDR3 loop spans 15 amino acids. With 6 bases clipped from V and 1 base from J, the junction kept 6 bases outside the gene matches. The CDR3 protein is CASRNQGVSNQPQHF. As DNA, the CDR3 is TGTGCCAGCAGGAATCAGGGGGTAAGCAATCAGCCCCAGCATTTT. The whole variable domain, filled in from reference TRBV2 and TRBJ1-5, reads EPEVTQTPSHQVTQMGQEVILRCVPISNHLYFYWYRQILGQKVEFLVSFYNNEISEKSEIFDDQFSVERPDGSNFTLKIRSTKLEDSAMYFCASRNQGVSNQPQHFGDGTRLSIL.

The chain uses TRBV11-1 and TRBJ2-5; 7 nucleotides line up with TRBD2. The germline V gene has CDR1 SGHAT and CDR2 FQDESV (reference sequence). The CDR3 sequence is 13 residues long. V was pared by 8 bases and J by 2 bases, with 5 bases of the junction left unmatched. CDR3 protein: CASGRALQETQYF. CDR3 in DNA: TGTGCCAGCGGGAGGGCACTTCAAGAGACCCAGTACTTC.

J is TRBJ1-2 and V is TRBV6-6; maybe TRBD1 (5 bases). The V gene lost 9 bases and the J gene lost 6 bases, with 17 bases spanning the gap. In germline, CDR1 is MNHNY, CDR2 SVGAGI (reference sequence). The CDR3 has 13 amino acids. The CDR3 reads CASGWGDSDGYTF. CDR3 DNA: TGTGCCAGTGGTTGGGGAGACAGTGATGGCTACACCTTC.

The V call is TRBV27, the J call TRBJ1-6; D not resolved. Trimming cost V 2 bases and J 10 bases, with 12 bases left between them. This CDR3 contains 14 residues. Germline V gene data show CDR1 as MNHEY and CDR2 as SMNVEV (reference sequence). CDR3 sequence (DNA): TGTGCCAGCAGTTTAAGCCCCACGGGCTCACCCCTCCACTTT. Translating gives CASSLSPTGSPLHF.

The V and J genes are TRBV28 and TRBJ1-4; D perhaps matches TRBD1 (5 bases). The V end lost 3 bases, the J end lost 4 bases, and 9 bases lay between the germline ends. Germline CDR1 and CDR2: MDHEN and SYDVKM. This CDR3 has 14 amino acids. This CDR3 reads CASSFTQGNEKLFF. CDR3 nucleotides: TGTGCCAGCAGTTTCACGCAGGGTAATGAAAAACTGTTTTTT.

The CDR3 nucleotides read TGTGCCAGCAGCCCCTGGACGAGGAACACTGAAGCTTTCTTT. It is translated as CASSPWTRNTEAFF. The rearrangement uses TRBV3-1 (or the pseudogene TRBV3-2) and TRBJ1-1; D not resolved. CDR1 is LGHDT and CDR2 is YNNKEL in the germline V gene (reference sequence). The CDR3 is made up of 14 amino acids. V lost 4 bases, J lost 1 base, and 10 bases lay in between.

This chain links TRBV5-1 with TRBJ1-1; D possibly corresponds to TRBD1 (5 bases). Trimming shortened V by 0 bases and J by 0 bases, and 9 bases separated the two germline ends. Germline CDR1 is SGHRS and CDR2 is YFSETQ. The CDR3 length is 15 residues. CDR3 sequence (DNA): TGCGCCAGCAGCTTGGTTGGGGGAATGAACACTGAAGCTTTCTTT. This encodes CASSLVGGMNTEAFF.

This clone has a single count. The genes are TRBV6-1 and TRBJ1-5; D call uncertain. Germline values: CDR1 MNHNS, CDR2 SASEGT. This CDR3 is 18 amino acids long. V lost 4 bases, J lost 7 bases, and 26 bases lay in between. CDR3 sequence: CASSGLQERVGFGQPQHF. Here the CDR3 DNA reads TGTGCCAGCAGTGGCCTCCAAGAAAGGGTGGGATTCGGGCAGCCCCAGCATTTT.

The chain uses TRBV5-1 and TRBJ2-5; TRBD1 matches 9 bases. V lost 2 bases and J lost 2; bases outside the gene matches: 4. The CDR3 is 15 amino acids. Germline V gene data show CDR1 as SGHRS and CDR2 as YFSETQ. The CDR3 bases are TGCGCCAGCAGCTTACAGGGGGCTCGACAAGAGACCCAGTACTTC. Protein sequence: CASSLQGARQETQYF.

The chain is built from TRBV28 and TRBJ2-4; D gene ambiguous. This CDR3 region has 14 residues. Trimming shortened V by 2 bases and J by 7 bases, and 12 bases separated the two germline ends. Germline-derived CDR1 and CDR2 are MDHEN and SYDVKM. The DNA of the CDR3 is TGTGCCAGCAGTTTAGGGATTTTGAGGAACATTCAGTACTTC. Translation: CASSLGILRNIQYF.

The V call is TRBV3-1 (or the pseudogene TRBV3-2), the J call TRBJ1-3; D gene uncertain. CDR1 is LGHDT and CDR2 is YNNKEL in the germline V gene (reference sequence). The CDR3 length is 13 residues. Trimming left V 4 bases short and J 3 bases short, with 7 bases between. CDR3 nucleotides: TGTGCCAGCAGCCCCGCCGGTGGAAACACCATATATTTT. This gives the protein CASSPAGGNTIYF.

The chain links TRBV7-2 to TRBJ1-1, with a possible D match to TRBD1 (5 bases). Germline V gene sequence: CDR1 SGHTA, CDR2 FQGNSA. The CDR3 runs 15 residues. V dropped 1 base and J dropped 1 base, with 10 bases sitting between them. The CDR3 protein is CASSLGAGPNTEAFF. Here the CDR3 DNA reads TGTGCCAGCAGCTTAGGTGCAGGGCCGAACACTGAAGCTTTCTTT.

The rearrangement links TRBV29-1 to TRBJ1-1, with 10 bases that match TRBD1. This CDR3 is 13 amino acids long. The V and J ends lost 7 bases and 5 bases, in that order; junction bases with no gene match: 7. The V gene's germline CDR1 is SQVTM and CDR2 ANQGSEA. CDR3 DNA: TGCAGCGCCGGACAGGGGGTATTTACTGAAGCTTTCTTT. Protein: CSAGQGVFTEAFF.

Written as DNA, the CDR3 is TGTGCCAGTCGCGGGAGTTACTACGAGCAGTACTTC. Its protein is CASRGSYYEQYF. The genes are TRBV19 and TRBJ2-7; 7 positions agree with TRBD2. V shed 8 bases, J shed 3 bases, and the junction held 4 bases outside the gene matches. The CDR3 is 12 amino acids. CDR1 and CDR2 (germline): LNHDA, SQIVND (reference sequence).

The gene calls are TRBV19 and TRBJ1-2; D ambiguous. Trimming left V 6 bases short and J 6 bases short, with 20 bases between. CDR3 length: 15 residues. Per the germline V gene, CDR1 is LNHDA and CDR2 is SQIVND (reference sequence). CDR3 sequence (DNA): TGTGCCAGTAGGGAAACCGGGAGGGCCCTCCATGGCTACACCTTC. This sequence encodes CASRETGRALHGYTF. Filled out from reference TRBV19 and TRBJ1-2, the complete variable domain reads DGGITQSPKYLFRKEGQNVTLSCEQNLNHDAMYWYRQDPGQGLRLIYYSQIVNDFQKGDIAEGYSVSREKKESFPLTVTSAQKNPTAFYLCASRETGRALHGYTFGSGTRLTVV.

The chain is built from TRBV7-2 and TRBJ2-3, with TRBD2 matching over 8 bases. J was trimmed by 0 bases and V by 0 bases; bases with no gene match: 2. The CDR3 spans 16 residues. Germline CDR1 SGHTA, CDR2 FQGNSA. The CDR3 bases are TGTGCCAGCAGCTTAGCCGGGGGGGCAAGCACAGATACGCAGTATTTT. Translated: CASSLAGGASTDTQYF.

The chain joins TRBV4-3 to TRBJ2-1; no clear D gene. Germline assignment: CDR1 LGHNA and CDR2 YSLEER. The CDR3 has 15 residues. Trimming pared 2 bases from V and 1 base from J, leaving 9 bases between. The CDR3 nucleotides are TGCGCCAGCAGCCAAAACAAAGGGTCCTACAATGAGCAGTTCTTC. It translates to CASSQNKGSYNEQFF.

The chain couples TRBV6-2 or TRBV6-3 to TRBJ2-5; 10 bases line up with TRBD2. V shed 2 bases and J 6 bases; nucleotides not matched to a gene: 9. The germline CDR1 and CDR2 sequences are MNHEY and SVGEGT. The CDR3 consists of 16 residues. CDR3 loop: CASSYQAGGIRKTQYF. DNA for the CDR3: TGTGCCAGCAGTTACCAAGCGGGGGGGATCAGAAAGACCCAGTACTTC.

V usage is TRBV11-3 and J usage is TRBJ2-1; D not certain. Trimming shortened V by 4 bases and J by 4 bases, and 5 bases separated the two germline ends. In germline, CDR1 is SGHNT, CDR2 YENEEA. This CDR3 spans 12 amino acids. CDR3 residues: CASSSDYNEQFF. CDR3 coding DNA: TGTGCCAGCAGCTCTGATTACAATGAGCAGTTCTTC.

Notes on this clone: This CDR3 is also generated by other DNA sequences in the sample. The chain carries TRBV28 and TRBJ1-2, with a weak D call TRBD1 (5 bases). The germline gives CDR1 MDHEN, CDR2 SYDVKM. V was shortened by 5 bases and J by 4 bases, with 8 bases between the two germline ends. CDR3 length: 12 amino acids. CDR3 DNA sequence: TGTGCCAGCAGTACCGGGGGCTATGGCTACACCTTC. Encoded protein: CASSTGGYGYTF.

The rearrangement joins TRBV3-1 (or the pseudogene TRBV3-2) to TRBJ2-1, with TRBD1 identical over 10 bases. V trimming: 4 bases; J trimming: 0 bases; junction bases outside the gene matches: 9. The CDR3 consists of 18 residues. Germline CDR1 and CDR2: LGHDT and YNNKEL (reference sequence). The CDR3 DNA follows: TGTGCCAGCAGCCCCGACAGGGGGCTTGGGAGCTCCTACAATGAGCAGTTCTTC. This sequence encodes CASSPDRGLGSSYNEQFF.

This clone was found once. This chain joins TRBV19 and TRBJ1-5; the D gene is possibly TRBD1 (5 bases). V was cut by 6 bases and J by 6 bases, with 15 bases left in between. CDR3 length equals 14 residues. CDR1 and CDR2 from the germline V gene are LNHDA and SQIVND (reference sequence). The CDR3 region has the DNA TGTGCCAGTAGAGCGGGACGGACCACTCAGCCCCAGCATTTT. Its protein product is CASRAGRTTQPQHF.

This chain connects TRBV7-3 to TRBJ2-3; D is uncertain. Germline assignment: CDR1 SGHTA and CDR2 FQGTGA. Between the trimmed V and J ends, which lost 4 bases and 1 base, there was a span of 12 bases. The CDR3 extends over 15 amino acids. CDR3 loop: CASSWGYAGTDTQYF. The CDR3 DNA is TGTGCCAGCAGCTGGGGATACGCGGGCACAGATACGCAGTATTTT. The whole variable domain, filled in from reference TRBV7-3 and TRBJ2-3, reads GAGVSQTPSNKVTEKGKYVELRCDPISGHTALYWYRQSLGQGPEFLIYFQGTGAADDSGLPNDRFFAVRPEGSVSTLKIQRTERGDSAVYLCASSWGYAGTDTQYFGPGTRLTVL.